The rows below give T cell receptor beta chains drawn from one sample of a study of somatic mutations in cytotoxic T cells in rheumatoid arthritis. Clones were read by immunoSEQ multiplex PCR, and TCRdb kept only the in-frame ones, dropping some. The sample has around 15,000 clones, 74% seen once. The sample consisted of CD8+ T cells sorted from blood. The receptors here all came from an adult with rheumatoid arthritis. The CDR3 runs from the conserved cysteine through the conserved F or W. D genes are given only for firm matches. Only some rows state a clone size, as once, few, many or a class for expanded clones.

>TRBV6-6|-|TRBJ1-6|14|TRBD1
CASSRTGSNSPLHF
TGTGCCAGCAGTAGGACAGGGTCGAATTCACCCCTCCACTTT
>TRBV6-1|-|TRBJ2-7|16|TRBD1
CASSEAGWTGPYEQYF
TGTGCCAGCAGTGAAGCGGGATGGACAGGACCCTACGAGCAGTACTTC
>TRBV7-8|-|TRBJ1-1|14|TRBD1
CASSLTGVNTEAFF
TGTGCCAGCAGCTTGACAGGGGTGAACACTGAAGCTTTCTTT
>TRBV19|once|TRBJ1-1|11|-
CASTVNTEAFF
TGTGCCAGTACGGTTAACACTGAAGCTTTCTTT
>TRBV7-9|-|TRBJ2-7|16|-
CASSPSRSLKPYEQYF
TGTGCCAGCAGCCCGTCTAGGTCTCTTAAACCCTACGAGCAGTACTTC
>TRBV29-1|-|TRBJ1-2|13|TRBD1
CSVERPGGYGYTF
TGCAGCGTTGAAAGGCCAGGGGGCTATGGCTACACCTTC
>TRBV28|once|TRBJ2-2|14|-
CASSPNRVAGELFF
TGTGCCAGCAGTCCCAACAGGGTCGCCGGGGAGCTGTTTTTT
>TRBV27|-|TRBJ1-1|13|-
CASRHGGNTEAFF
TGTGCCAGCAGGCATGGCGGAAACACTGAAGCTTTCTTT
>TRBV27|-|TRBJ2-7|14|TRBD1
CASGRDRGSYEQYF
TGTGCCAGCGGCCGGGACAGGGGGTCCTACGAGCAGTACTTC
>TRBV19|-|TRBJ2-7|14|-
CASSTLPGPREQYF
TGTGCCAGTAGTACCCTTCCAGGGCCCCGCGAGCAGTACTTC
>TRBV9|-|TRBJ1-1|13|-
CASSSTANTEAFF
TGTGCCAGCAGCTCGACAGCCAACACTGAAGCTTTCTTT
>TRBV10-1|once|TRBJ2-7|11|-
CASSEGYEQYF
TGCGCCAGCAGTGAGGGTTACGAGCAGTACTTC
>TRBV27|-|TRBJ1-1|13|-
CASSLGQGSEAFF
TGTGCCAGCAGTTTAGGGCAGGGTTCGGAAGCTTTCTTT
>TRBV5-6|-|TRBJ2-1|14|-
CASSFRLESNEQFF
TGTGCCAGCAGCTTTCGACTAGAGTCCAATGAGCAGTTCTTC
>TRBV13|-|TRBJ1-4|15|TRBD1
CASSPTGVANEKLFF
TGTGCCAGCAGCCCCACAGGGGTTGCGAATGAAAAACTGTTTTTT
>TRBV10-2|few|TRBJ1-1|12|-
CASSELGNEAFF
TGCGCCAGCAGTGAGTTGGGAAATGAAGCTTTCTTT